This paragraph covers one T cell receptor beta chain sequence. Trimming cost V 4 bases and J 2 bases; bases outside gene matches: 5. Germline V gene sequence: CDR1 MNHNY, CDR2 SVGAGI (reference sequence). The CDR3 spans 15 residues. This sample is drawn from a study of OX40 agonist ivuxolimab in advanced cancers. Study-level information: Patients were given ivuxolimab, an antibody that agonizes OX40 (CD134).

Clones were sequenced by immunoSEQ multiplex PCR, and TCRdb holds only the in-frame ones, with some missing. The sample gives about 68,000 clones, about 80% of which show up once; over 1.1% is in the top ten. This specimen was CD4+ or CD8+ T cells sorted from blood, taken in a trial of the OX40 agonist ivuxolimab. The clonotype was recovered from an adult with an advanced solid tumor such as melanoma, head and neck, liver or kidney cancer. The chain links TRBV6-6 to TRBJ1-3; 7 nucleotides align to TRBD1. CDR3 bases: TGTGCCAGCAGTTCCAGGGGGGCCCCTGGAAACACCATATATTTT. The encoded protein is CASSSRGAPGNTIYF.